This TCR beta chain is from a study of T-cell reconstitution after alpha-beta-depleted transplantation in children. Findings and limits, study-wide: Two months or so post-transplant, alpha-beta T cells reportedly derived from several hundred expanded graft clones. Newly produced T cells mostly provided counts and TCRbeta diversity after one year, as hyperexpanded clones declined. High day-60 TCRbeta diversity in some patients came from surviving recipient T cells and thymic progenitors.

Library preparation (for TCRbeta) was performed with unique molecular identifiers. MiXCR, run by TCRdb on the PCR reads, gives a single entry per CDR3 protein. The repertoire holds around 450,000 distinct CDR3 sequences, with roughly a tenth as singletons. Germline-derived CDR1 and CDR2 are MNHEY and SVGAGI. Trimming cost V 0 bases and J 8 bases; bases outside gene matches: 10. CDR3 length: 17 residues. For this clonotype: The antigen remains unidentified.

The receptor was isolated from a child aged 2-15 years with inherited bone marrow failure, due to receive a stem cell transplant. The sample here was PBMCs, taken before TCRalphabeta/CD19-depleted stem cell transplant. The chain recombines TRBV6-5 with TRBJ1-4; 9 bases fit TRBD1. CDR3 loop: CASSYSPPGQGWEKLFF. CDR3 sequence (DNA): TGTGCCAGCAGTTACTCGCCACCGGGACAGGGATGGGAAAAACTGTTTTTT.